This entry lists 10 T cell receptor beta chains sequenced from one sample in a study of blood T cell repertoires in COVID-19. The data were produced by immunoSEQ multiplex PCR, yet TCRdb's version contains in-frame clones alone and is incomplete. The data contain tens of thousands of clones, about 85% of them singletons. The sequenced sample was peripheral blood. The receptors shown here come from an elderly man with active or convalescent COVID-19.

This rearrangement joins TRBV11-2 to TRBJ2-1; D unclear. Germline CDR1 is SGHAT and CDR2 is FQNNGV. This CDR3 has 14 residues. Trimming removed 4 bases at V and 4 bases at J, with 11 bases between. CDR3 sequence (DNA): TGTGCCAGCAGCTCGAGTGGCGGATACAATGAGCAGTTCTTC. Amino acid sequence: CASSSSGGYNEQFF.

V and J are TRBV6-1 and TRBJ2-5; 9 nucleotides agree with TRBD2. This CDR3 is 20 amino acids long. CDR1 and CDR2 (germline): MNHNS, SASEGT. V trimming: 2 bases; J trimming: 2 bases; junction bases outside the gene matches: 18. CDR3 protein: CASSEWGRGGPNRKQETQYF. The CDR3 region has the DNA TGTGCCAGCAGTGAATGGGGGCGGGGGGGCCCTAACCGCAAACAAGAGACCCAGTACTTC.

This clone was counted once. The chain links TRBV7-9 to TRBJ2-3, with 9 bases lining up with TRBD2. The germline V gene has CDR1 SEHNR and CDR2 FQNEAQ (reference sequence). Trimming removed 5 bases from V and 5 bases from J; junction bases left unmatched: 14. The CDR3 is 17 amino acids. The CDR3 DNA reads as TGTGCCAGCAGCCCCCCTCTAGCGGGGAGGATGGGAGATACGCAGTATTTT. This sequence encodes CASSPPLAGRMGDTQYF.

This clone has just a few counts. The CDR3 sequence is CASSVPGLAGRSYEQYF. CDR3 DNA sequence: TGTGCCAGCAGCGTACCGGGACTAGCGGGGCGCTCCTACGAGCAGTACTTC. V gene TRBV7-2 combines with J gene TRBJ2-7; 13 nucleotides align to TRBD2. The germline gives CDR1 SGHTA, CDR2 FQGNSA. Germline trimming cut 5 bases from V and 0 bases from J; bases unmatched to any gene: 7. The CDR3 runs 17 residues.

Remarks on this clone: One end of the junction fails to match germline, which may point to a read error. CDR3: CASSEFGGARETQYF. The CDR3 bases are TGTGCCAGTAGCGAATTCGGGGGGGCCCGAGAGACCCAATACTTC. The V gene is TRBV19, the J gene TRBJ2-5; 8 bases map to TRBD2. The length of the CDR3 is 15 residues. In germline, CDR1 is LNHDA, CDR2 SQIVND (reference sequence).

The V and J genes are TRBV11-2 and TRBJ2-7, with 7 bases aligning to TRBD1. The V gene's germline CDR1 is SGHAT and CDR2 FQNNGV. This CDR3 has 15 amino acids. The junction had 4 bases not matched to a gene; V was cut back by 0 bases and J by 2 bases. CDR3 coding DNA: TGTGCCAGCAGCTTAGAGAGCCAGGGGGCCTACGAGCAGTACTTC. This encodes CASSLESQGAYEQYF. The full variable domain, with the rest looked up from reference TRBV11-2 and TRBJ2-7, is EAGVAQSPRYKIIEKRQSVAFWCNPISGHATLYWYQQILGQGPKLLIQFQNNGVVDDSQLPKDRFSAERLKGVDSTLKIQPAKLEDSAVYLCASSLESQGAYEQYFGPGTRLTVT.

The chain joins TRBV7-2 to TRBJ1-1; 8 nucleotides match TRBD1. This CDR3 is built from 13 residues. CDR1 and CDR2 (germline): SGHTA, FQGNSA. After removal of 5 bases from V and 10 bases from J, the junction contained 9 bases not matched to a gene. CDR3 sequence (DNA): TGTGCCAGCAGCATGGACAGGGTTATAGGAGCTTTCTTT. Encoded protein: CASSMDRVIGAFF. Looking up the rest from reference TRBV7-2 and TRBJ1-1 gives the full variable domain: GAGVSQSPSNKVTEKGKDVELRCDPISGHTALYWYRQSLGQGLEFLIYFQGNSAPDKSGLPSDRFSAERTGGSVSTLTIQRTQQEDSAVYLCASSMDRVIGAFFGQGTRLTVV.

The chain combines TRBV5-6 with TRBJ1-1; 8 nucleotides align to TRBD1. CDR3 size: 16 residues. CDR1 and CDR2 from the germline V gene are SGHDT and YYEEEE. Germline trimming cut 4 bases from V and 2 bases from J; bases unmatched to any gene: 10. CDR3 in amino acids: CASSPGQVQVNTEAFF. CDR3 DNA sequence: TGTGCCAGCAGCCCGGGACAGGTTCAAGTTAACACTGAAGCTTTCTTT.

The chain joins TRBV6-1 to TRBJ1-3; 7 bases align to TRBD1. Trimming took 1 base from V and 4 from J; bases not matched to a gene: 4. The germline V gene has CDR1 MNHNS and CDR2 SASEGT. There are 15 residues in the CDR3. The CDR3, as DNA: TGTGCCAGCAGTGAAGGGATGGGACAGGGAAACACCATATATTTT. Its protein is CASSEGMGQGNTIYF.

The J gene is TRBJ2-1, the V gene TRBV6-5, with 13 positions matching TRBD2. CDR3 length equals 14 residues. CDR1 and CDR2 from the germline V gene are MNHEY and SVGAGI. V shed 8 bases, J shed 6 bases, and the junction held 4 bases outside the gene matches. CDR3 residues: CASGGLAGSNEQFF. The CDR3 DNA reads TGTGCCAGCGGGGGACTAGCGGGGTCCAATGAGCAGTTCTTC.